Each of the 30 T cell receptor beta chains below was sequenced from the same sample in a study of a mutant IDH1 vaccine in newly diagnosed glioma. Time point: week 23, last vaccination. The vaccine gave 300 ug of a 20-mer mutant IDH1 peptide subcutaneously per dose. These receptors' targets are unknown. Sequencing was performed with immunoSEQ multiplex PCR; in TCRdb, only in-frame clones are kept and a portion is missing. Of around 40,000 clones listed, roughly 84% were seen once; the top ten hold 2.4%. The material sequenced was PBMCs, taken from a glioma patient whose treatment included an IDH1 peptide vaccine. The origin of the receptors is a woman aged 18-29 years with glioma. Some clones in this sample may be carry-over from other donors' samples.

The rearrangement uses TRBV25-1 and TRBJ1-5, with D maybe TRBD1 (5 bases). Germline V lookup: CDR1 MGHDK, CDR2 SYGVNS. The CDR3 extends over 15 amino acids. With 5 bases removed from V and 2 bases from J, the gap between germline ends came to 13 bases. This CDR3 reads CASSTSGAGNQPQHF. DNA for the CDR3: TGTGCCAGCAGTACTTCCGGGGCGGGCAATCAGCCCCAGCATTTT.

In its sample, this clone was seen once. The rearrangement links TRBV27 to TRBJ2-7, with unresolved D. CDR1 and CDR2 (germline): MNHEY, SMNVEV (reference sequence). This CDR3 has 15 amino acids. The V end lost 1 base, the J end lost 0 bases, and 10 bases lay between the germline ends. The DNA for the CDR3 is TGTGCCAGCAGTTTATATGGGGAAAGCTCCTACGAGCAGTACTTC. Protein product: CASSLYGESSYEQYF.

This chain's CDR3 is CASSLGGGGSEQYF. The CDR3 coding sequence is TGCGCCAGCAGCCTAGGTGGAGGAGGCAGCGAGCAGTACTTC. The chain combines TRBV4-1 with TRBJ2-7, with D possibly matching TRBD2 (5 bases). V lost 4 bases, J lost 6 bases, and 16 bases lay in between. The germline gives CDR1 MGHRA, CDR2 YSYEKL. The CDR3 runs 14 residues.

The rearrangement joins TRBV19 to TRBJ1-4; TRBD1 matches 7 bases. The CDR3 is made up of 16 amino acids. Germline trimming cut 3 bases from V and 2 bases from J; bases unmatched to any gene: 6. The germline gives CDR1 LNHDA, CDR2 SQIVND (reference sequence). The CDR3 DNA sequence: TGTGCCAGTAGTATCCGAACAGGGGCGACTAATGAAAAACTGTTTTTT. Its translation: CASSIRTGATNEKLFF. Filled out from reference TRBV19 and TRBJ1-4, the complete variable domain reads DGGITQSPKYLFRKEGQNVTLSCEQNLNHDAMYWYRQDPGQGLRLIYYSQIVNDFQKGDIAEGYSVSREKKESFPLTVTSAQKNPTAFYLCASSIRTGATNEKLFFGSGTQLSVL.

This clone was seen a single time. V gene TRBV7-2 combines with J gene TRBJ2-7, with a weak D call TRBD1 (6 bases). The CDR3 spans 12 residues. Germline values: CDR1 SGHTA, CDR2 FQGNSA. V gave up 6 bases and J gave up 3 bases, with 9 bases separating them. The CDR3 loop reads CASSRTDYEQYF. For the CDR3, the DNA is TGTGCCAGCAGTCGGACAGACTACGAGCAGTACTTC.

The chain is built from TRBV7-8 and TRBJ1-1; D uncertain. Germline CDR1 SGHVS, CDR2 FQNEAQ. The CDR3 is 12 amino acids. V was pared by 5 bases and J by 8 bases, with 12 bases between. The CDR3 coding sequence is TGTGCCAGCAGCCCCCCAGGACCAGAAGCTTTCTTT. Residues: CASSPPGPEAFF.

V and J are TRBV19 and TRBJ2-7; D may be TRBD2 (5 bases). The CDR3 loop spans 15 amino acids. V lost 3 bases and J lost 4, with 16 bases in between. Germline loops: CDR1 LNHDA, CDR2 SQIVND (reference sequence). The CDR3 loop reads CASSMVKGALYEQYF. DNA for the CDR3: TGTGCCAGTAGTATGGTAAAGGGAGCCCTTTACGAGCAGTACTTC.

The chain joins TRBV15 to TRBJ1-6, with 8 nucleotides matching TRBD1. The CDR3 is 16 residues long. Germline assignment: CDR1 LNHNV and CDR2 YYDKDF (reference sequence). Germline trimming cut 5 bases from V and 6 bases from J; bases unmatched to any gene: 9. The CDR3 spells CATSPRGTGRNSPLHF. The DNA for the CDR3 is TGTGCCACCAGCCCCCGCGGGACAGGTCGTAATTCACCCCTCCACTTT. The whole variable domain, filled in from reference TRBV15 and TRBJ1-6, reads DAMVIQNPRYQVTQFGKPVTLSCSQTLNHNVMYWYQQKSSQAPKLLFHYYDKDFNNEADTPDNFQSRRPNTSFCFLDIRSPGLGDTAMYLCATSPRGTGRNSPLHFGNGTRLTVT.

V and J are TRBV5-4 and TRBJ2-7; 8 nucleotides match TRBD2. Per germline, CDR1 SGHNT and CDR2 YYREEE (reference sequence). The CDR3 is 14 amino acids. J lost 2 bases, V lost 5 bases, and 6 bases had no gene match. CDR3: CASREAGDPYEQYF. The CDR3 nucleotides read TGTGCCAGCAGAGAAGCGGGGGATCCCTACGAGCAGTACTTC.

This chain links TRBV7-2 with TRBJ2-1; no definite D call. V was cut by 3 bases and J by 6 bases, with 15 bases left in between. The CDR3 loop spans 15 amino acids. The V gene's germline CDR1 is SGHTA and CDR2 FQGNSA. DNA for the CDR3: TGTGCCAGCAGCTTCTTACCGTCGCCGGTCAATGAGCAGTTCTTC. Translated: CASSFLPSPVNEQFF.

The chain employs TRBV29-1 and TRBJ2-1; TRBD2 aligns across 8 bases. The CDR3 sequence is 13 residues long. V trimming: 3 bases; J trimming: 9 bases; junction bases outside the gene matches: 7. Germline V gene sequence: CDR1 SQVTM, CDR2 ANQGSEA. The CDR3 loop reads CSVETGTRAEQFF. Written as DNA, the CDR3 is TGCAGCGTTGAGACCGGGACTAGGGCTGAGCAGTTCTTC.

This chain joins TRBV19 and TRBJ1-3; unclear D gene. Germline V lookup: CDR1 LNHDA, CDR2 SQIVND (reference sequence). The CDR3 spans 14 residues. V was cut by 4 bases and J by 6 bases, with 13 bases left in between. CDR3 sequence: CASSRAAVANTIYF. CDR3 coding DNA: TGTGCCAGTAGTAGGGCAGCCGTTGCAAACACCATATATTTT.

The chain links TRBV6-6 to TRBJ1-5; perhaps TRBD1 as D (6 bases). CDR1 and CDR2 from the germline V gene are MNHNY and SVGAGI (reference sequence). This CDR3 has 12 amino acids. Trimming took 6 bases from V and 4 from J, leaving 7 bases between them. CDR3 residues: CASRTGNQPQHF. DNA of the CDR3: TGTGCCAGCAGGACAGGTAATCAGCCCCAGCATTTT.

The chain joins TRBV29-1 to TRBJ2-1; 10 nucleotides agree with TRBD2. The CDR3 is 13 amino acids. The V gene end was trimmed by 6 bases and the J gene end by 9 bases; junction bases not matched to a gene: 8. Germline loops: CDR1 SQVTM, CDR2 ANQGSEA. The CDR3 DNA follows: TGCAGCGTCGCCTTGGGACTAGCGACTGAGCAGTTCTTC. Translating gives CSVALGLATEQFF.

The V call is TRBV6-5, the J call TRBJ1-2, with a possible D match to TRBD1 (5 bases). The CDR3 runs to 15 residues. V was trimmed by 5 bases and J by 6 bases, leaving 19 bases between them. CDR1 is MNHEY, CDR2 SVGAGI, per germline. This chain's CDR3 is CASSRPGGVGDGYTF. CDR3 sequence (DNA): TGTGCCAGCAGTAGGCCCGGCGGGGTAGGGGATGGCTACACCTTC.

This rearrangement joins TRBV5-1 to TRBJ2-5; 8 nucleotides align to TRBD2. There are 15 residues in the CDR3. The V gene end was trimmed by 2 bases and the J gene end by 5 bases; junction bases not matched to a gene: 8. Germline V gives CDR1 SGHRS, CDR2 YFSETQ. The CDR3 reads CASSFPGGARETQYF. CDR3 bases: TGCGCCAGCAGCTTCCCCGGGGGGGCAAGGGAGACCCAGTACTTC.

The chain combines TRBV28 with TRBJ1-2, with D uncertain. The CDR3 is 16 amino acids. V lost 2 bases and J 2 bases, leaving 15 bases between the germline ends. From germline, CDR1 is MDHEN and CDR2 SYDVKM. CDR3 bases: TGTGCCAGCAGTTTACCCCGTAACGGTATAAACTATGGCTACACCTTC. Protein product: CASSLPRNGINYGYTF.

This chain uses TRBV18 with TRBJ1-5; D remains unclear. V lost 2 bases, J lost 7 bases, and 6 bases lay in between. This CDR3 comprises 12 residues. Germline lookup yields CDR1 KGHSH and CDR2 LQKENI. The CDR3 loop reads CASSPGPQPQHF. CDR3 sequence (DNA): TGTGCCAGCTCACCAGGGCCGCAGCCCCAGCATTTT.

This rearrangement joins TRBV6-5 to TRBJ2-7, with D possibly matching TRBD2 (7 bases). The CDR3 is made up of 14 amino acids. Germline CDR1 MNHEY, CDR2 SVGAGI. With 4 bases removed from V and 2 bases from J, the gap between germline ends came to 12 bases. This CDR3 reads CASSSRGGPYEQYF. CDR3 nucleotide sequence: TGTGCCAGCAGTTCGAGGGGGGGACCCTACGAGCAGTACTTC.

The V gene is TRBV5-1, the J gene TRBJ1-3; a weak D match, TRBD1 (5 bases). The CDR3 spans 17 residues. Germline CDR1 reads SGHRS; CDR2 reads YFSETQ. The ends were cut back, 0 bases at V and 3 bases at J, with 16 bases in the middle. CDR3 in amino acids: CASSLATRGSSGNTIYF. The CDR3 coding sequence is TGCGCCAGCAGCTTGGCCACGAGGGGCTCGAGTGGAAACACCATATATTTT.

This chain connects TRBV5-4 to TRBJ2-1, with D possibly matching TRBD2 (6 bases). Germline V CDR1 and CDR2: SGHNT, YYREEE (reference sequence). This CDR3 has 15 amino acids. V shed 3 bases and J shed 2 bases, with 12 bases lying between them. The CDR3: CASSSGLLTYNEQFF. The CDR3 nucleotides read TGTGCCAGCAGCTCGGGACTCTTAACCTACAATGAGCAGTTCTTC.

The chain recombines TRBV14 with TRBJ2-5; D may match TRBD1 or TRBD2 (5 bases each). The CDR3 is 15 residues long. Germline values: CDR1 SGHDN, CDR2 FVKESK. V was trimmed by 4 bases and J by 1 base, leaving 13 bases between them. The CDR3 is CASSRIRGVQETQYF. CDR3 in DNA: TGTGCCAGCAGCCGAATACGAGGGGTCCAAGAGACCCAGTACTTC.

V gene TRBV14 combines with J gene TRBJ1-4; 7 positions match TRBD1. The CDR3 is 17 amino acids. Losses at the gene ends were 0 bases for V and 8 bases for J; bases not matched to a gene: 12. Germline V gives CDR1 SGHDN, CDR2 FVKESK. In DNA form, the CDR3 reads TGTGCCAGCAGCCAAGATCCCACCACAGGGGTCGGCGAAAAACTGTTTTTT. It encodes CASSQDPTTGVGEKLFF.

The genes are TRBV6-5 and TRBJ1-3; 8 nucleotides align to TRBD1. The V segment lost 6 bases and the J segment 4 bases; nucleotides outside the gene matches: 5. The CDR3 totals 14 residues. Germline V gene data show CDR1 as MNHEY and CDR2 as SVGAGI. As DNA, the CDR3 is TGTGCCAGCAGACCGACAGGGGCCGGAAACACCATATATTTT. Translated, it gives CASRPTGAGNTIYF.

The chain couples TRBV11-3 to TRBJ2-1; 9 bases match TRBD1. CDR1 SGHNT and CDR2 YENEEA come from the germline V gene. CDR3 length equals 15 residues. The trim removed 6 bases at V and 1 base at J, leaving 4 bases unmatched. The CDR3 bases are TGTGCCAGCAGTCCCGGGACAGGGTCCTACAATGAGCAGTTCTTC. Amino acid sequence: CASSPGTGSYNEQFF.

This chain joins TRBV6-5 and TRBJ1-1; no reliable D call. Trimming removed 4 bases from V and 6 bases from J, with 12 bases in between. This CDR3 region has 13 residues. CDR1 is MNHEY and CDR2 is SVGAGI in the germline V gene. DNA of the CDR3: TGTGCCAGCAGTTTCACAAGAGGCGCTGAAGCTTTCTTT. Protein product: CASSFTRGAEAFF.

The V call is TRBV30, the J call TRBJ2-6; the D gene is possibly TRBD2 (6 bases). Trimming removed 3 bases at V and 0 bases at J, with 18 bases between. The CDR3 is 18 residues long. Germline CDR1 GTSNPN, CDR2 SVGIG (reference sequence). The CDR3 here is CAWSADGGILSGANVLTF. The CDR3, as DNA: TGTGCCTGGAGCGCCGACGGAGGGATACTCTCTGGGGCCAACGTCCTGACTTTC.

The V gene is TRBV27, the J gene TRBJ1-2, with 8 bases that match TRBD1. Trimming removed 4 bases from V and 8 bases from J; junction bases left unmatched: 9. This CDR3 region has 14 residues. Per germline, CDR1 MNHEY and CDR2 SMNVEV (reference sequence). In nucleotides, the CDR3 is TGTGCCAGCAGTTCTGGACAGGGTGGCCGCGGCTACACCTTC. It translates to CASSSGQGGRGYTF.

The CDR3 protein is CAISDGGVGNTIYF. The CDR3 nucleotides read TGTGCCATCAGTGATGGGGGGGTCGGAAACACCATATATTTT. The chain recombines TRBV10-3 with TRBJ1-3; weak D call: TRBD1 (5 bases). Germline-derived CDR1 and CDR2 are ENHRY and SYGVKD. The CDR3 covers 14 residues. Deletions cut 3 bases from V and 4 bases from J, with 10 bases between.

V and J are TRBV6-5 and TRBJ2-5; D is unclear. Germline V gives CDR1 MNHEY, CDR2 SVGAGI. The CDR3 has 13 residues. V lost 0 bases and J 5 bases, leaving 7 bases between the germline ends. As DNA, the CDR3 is TGTGCCAGCAGTTACTCGGTCCGGGAGACCCAGTACTTC. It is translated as CASSYSVRETQYF.